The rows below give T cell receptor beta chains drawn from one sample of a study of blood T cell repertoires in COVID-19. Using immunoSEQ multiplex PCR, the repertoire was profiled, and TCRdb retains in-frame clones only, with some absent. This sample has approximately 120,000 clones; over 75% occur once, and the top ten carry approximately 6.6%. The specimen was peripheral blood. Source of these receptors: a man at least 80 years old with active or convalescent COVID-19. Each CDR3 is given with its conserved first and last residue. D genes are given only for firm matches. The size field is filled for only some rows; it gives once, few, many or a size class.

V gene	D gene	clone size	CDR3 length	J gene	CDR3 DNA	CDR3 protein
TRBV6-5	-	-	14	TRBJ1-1	TGTGCCAGCAGCCTCAGGTTAGAAGTCACTGAAGCTTTCTTT	CASSLRLEVTEAFF
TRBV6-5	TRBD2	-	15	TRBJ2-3	TGTGCCAGCAGCACGAGCGGGGATCTAAGAGGGGCGCAGTATTTT	CASSTSGDLRGAQYF
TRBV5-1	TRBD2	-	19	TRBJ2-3	TGCGCCAGCAGCTCACCCCGGGGACTAGCACCCCGGGTGACAGATACGCAGTATTTT	CASSSPRGLAPRVTDTQYF
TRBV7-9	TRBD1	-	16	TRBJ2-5	TGTGCCAGCAGCTTACTGGGACAGGGGAGTAGGGAGACCCAGTACTTC	CASSLLGQGSRETQYF
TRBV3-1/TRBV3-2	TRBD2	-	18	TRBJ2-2	TGTGCCAGCAGCCAAGGGCAGGAAAGCGGGAGAATGGTCGGGGAGCTGTTTTTT	CASSQGQESGRMVGELFF
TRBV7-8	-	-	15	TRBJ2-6	TGTGCCAGCAGCTTAGACTTCTCTGGGGCCAACGTCCTGACTTTC	CASSLDFSGANVLTF
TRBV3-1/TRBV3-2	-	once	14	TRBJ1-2	TGTGCCAGCAGCAGGGGGACGAGGTCGGATGGCTACACCTTC	CASSRGTRSDGYTF
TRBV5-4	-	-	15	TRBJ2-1	TGTGCCAGCAGCTTGGGAGGGAGCTCCTACAATGAGCAGTTCTTC	CASSLGGSSYNEQFF
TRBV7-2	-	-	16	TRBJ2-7	TGTGCCAGCAGCTTAGAAGCGCAAAGTAGCGCCTACGAGCAGTACTTC	CASSLEAQSSAYEQYF
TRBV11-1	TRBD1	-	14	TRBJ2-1	TGTGCCAGCAGCATAGACAGGGCCTACAATGAGCAGTTCTTC	CASSIDRAYNEQFF
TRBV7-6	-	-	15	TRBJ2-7	TGTGCCAGCAGCTTCCGGACAGGAGGGACCTACGAGCAGTACTTC	CASSFRTGGTYEQYF
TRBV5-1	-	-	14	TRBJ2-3	TGCGCCAGCAGCGAGGACTGGAAGACAGATACGCAGTATTTT	CASSEDWKTDTQYF
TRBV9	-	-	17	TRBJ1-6	TGTGCCAGCAGCGTAGCAGAGGGCACTCGCATAATTTCACCCCTCCACTTT	CASSVAEGTRIISPLHF
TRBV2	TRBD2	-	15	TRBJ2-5	TGTGCCAGCACCCCCGGGGGGGCTGATGAGGAGACCCAGTACTTC	CASTPGGADEETQYF
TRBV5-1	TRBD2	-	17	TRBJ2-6	TGCGCCAGCAGCTTTAGCGGGGGGGCGACTGGGGCCAACGTCCTGACTTTC	CASSFSGGATGANVLTF
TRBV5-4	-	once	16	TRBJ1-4	TGTGCCAGCAGCTGGGGGGGCCGGCTTGGGAATGAAAAACTGTTTTTT	CASSWGGRLGNEKLFF
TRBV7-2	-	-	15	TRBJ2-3	TGTGCCAGCAGCCCCGGACAGATTAGCACAGATACGCAGTATTTT	CASSPGQISTDTQYF
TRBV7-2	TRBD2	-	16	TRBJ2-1	TGTGCCAGCAGCGTCGGACTAGCGGGAGATAGATATGAGCAGTTCTTC	CASSVGLAGDRYEQFF
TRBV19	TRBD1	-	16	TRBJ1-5	TGTGCCAGTAGTCCGGCAGGGGGCGCGGGTAATCAGCCCCAGCATTTT	CASSPAGGAGNQPQHF
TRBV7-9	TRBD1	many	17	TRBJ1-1	TGTGCCAGCAGTAGCACGGACAGGGAATTTATTAATTCTGAAGCTTTCTTT	CASSSTDREFINSEAFF
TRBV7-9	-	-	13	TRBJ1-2	TGTGCCAGCAGCTCAGCCGGGAACTATGGCTACACCTTC	CASSSAGNYGYTF
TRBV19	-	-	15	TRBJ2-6	TGTGCCAGTAGGACAGGAAGCTCTGGGGCCAACGTCCTGACTTTC	CASRTGSSGANVLTF
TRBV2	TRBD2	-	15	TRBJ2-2	TGTGCCAGCAGGGGTAGCGGGGGGCCCGTCGGGGAGCTGTTTTTT	CASRGSGGPVGELFF
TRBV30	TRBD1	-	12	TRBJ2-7	TGTGCCTTGGCAGGGGGTCACCACGAGCAGTACTTC	CALAGGHHEQYF